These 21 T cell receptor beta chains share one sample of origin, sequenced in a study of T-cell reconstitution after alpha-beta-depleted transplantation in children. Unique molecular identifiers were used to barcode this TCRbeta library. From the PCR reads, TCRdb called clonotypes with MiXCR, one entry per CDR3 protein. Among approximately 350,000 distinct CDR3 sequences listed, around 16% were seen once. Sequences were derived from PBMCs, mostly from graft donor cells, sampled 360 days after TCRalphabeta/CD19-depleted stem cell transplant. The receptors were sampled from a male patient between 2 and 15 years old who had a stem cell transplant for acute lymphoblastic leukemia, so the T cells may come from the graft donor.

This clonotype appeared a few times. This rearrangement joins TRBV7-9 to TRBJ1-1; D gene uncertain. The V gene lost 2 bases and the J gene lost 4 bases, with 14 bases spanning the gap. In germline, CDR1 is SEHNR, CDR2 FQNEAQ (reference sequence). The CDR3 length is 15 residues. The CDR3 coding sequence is TGTGCCAGCAGCTTATATTTTGGTAAGGGCACTGAAGCTTTCTTT. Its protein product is CASSLYFGKGTEAFF.

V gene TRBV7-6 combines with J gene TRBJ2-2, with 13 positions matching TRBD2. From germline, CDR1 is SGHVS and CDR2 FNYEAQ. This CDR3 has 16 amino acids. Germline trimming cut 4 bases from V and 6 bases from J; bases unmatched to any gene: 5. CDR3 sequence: CASSSWTSGSSGELFF. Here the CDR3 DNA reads TGTGCCAGCAGCTCCTGGACTAGCGGGAGCTCCGGGGAGCTGTTTTTT.

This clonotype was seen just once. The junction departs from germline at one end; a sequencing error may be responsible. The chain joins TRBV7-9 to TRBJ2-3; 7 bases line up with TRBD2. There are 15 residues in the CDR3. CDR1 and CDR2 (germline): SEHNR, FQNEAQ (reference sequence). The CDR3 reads CASSPRLAYTVTQYF. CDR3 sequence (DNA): TGTGCCAGCAGCCCCAGACTAGCCTACACAGTTACGCAGTATTTT.

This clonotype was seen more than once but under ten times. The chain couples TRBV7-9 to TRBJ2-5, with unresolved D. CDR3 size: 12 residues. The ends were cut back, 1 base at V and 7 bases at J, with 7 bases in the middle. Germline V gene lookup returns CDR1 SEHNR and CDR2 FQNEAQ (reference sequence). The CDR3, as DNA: TGTGCCAGCAGCTTAGAGAAGGGGACCCAGTACTTC. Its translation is CASSLEKGTQYF. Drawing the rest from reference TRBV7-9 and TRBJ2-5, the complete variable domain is DTGVSQNPRHKITKRGQNVTFRCDPISEHNRLYWYRQTLGQGPEFLTYFQNEAQLEKSRLLSDRFSAERPKGSFSTLEIQRTEQGDSAMYLCASSLEKGTQYFGPGTRLLVL.

The CDR3 nucleotides are TGCAGCGTTTTATGGGCCGGGACCCAGTACTTC. It codes for CSVLWAGTQYF. The rearrangement joins TRBV29-1 to TRBJ2-5; D is unclear. Trimming left V 5 bases short and J 7 bases short, with 11 bases between. CDR3 size: 11 residues. CDR1 and CDR2 from the germline V gene are SQVTM and ANQGSEA. Full variable domain (remainder filled in from reference TRBV29-1 and TRBJ2-5): SAVISQKPSRDICQRGTSLTIQCQVDSQVTMMFWYRQQPGQSLTLIATANQGSEATYESGFVIDKFPISRPNLTFSTLTVSNMSPEDSSIYLCSVLWAGTQYFGPGTRLLVL.

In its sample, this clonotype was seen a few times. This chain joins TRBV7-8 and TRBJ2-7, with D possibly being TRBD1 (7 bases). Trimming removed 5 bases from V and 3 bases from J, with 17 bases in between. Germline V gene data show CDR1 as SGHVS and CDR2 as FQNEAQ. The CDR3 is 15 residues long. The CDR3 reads CASSLHRGLYYEQYF. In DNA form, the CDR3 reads TGTGCCAGCAGCCTCCACAGGGGACTTTACTACGAGCAGTACTTC.

The CDR3 nucleotides read TGTGCCAGCAGTCCTGACAGGGACCCCACTGAAGCTTTCTTT. Translating gives CASSPDRDPTEAFF. This rearrangement joins TRBV28 to TRBJ1-1; 7 nucleotides agree with TRBD1. In germline, CDR1 is MDHEN, CDR2 SYDVKM. J gave up 4 bases and V 5 bases, and 7 bases lay outside the gene matches. This CDR3 spans 14 amino acids.

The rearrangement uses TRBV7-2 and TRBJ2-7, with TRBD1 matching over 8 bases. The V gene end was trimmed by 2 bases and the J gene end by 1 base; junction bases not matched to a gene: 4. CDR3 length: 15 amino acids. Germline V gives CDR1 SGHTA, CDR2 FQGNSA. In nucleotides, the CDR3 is TGTGCCAGCAGCTTACGACAGGGGATATCCTACGAGCAGTACTTC. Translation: CASSLRQGISYEQYF.

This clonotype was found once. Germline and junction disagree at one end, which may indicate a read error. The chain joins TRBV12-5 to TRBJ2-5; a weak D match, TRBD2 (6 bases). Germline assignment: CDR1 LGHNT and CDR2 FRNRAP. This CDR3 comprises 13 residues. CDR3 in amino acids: CSSGTGDLETQYF. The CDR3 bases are TGTTCTAGTGGCACGGGAGATTTAGAGACCCAGTACTTC.

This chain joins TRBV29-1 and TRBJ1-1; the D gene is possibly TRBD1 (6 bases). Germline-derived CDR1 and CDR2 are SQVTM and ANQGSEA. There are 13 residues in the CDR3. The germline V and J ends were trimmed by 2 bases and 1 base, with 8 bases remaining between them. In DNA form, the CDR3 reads TGCAGCGTTGAAAGACAGGAGAACACTGAAGCTTTCTTT. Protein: CSVERQENTEAFF.

The CDR3 protein is CASNRQGVSEKLFF. CDR3 coding DNA: TGTGCCAGCAACCGACAGGGTGTTTCTGAAAAACTGTTTTTT. The chain links TRBV28 to TRBJ1-4, with 7 nucleotides matching TRBD1. V gave up 7 bases and J gave up 7 bases; unmatched junction bases: 9. The CDR3 totals 14 residues. CDR1 and CDR2 from the germline V gene are MDHEN and SYDVKM.

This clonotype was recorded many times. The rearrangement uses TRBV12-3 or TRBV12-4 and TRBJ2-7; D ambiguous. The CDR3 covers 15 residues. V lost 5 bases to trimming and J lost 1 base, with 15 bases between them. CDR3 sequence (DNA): TGTGCCAGCAGTGCCGCTCGGTGGGGATCCTACGAGCAGTACTTC. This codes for CASSAARWGSYEQYF.

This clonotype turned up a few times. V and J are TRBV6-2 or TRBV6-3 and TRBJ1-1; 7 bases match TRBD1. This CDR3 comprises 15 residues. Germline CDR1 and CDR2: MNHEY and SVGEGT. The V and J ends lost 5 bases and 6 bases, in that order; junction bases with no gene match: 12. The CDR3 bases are TGTGCCAGCAGTAGACCCCAAGGGGGCTTGGCTGAAGCTTTCTTT. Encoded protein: CASSRPQGGLAEAFF.

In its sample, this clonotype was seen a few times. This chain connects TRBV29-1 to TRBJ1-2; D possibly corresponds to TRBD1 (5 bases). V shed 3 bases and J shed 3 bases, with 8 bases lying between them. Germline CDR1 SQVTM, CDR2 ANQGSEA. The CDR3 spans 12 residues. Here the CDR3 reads CSVEARDYGYTF. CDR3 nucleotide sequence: TGCAGCGTTGAGGCCAGGGACTATGGCTACACCTTC.

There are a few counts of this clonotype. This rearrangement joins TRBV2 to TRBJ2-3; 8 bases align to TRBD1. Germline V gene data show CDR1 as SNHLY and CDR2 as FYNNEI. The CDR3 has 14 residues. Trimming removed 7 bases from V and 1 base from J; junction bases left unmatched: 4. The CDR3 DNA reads TGTGCCAGCACCACGGACAGGGGCACAGATACGCAGTATTTT. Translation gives CASTTDRGTDTQYF.

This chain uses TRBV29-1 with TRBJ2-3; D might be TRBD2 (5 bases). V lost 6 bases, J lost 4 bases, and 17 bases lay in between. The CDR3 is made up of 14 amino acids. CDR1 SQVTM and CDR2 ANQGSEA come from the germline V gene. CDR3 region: CSVPWEPHPDTQYF. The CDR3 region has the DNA TGCAGCGTCCCCTGGGAGCCCCACCCAGATACGCAGTATTTT.

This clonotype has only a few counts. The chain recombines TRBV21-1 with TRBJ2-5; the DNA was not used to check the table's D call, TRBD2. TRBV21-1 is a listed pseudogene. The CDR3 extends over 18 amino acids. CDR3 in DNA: TGTGCCAGTCAGACTAGCGGGAGCTGTCTCCGGCTCCAAGAGACCCAGTACTTC. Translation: CASQTSGSCLRLQETQYF.

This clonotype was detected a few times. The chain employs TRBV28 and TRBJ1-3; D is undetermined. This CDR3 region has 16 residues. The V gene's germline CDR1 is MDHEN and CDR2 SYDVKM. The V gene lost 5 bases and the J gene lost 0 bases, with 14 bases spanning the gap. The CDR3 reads CASSTPGGNSGNTIYF. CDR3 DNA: TGTGCCAGCAGTACCCCGGGCGGGAACTCTGGAAACACCATATATTTT.

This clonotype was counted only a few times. CDR3 bases: TGTGCCAGCAGCGTAGACGGGGTTTCCCTTCTGTTCTTC. Its translation is CASSVDGVSLLFF. The chain carries TRBV9 and TRBJ2-1, with D perhaps TRBD2 (5 bases). CDR3 size: 13 residues. V was cut by 0 bases and J by 15 bases, with 16 bases left in between. Per germline, CDR1 SGDLS and CDR2 YYNGEE.

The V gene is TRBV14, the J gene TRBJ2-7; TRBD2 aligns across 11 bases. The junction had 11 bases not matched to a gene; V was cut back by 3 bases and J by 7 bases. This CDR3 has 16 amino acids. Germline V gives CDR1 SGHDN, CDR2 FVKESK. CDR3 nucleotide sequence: TGTGCCAGCAGCCAGATCGGACTAGCGGGCTTGGGGGAGCAGTACTTC. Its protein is CASSQIGLAGLGEQYF. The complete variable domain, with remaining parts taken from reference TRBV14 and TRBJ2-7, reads EAGVTQFPSHSVIEKGQTVTLRCDPISGHDNLYWYRRVMGKEIKFLLHFVKESKQDESGMPNNRFLAERTGGTYSTLKVQPAELEDSGVYFCASSQIGLAGLGEQYFGPGTRLTVT.

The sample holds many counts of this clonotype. The CDR3 spells CATKGALARRQLGWEVNEQFF. The CDR3 DNA sequence: TGTGCCACCAAGGGGGCTCTTGCTAGGAGGCAACTCGGATGGGAGGTTAATGAGCAGTTCTTC. The gene calls are TRBV24-1 and TRBJ2-1, with D possibly TRBD1 on 7 matching bases. Germline CDR1 and CDR2: KGHDR and SFDVKD. Trimming cost V 8 bases and J 7 bases, with 38 bases left between them. The CDR3 runs 21 residues.